The 5 T cell receptor beta chains in this list originate from one sample, sequenced in a study of cytomegalovirus exposure and HLA in healthy donors. Method: immunoSEQ multiplex PCR; TCRdb's copy keeps in-frame clones and lacks some. The profile covers roughly 130,000 clones, with about 87% appearing a single time and 6.2% taken by the ten largest. The specimen sequenced was PBMCs. The origin of the receptors is a woman in her 30s in good health and CMV-seropositive.

The chain employs TRBV5-1 and TRBJ2-1; the match to TRBD1 covers 7 bases. Germline assignment: CDR1 SGHRS and CDR2 YFSETQ. The CDR3 is 16 residues long. J lost 6 bases, V lost 2 bases, and 11 bases had no gene match. The CDR3 is CASSFVRDRKGNEQFF. CDR3 coding DNA: TGCGCCAGCAGCTTCGTCCGGGACAGAAAGGGCAATGAGCAGTTCTTC.

This chain links TRBV4-2 with TRBJ2-4; 10 bases are shared with TRBD2. The CDR3 sequence is 16 residues long. With V trimmed by 2 bases and J by 8 bases, 9 bases remained unmatched. The germline V gene encodes CDR1 LGHNA and CDR2 YNFKEQ. CDR3 nucleotide sequence: TGTGCCAGCAGCCAAAGCAGCGGGGGGGCGGTAGACATTCAGTACTTC. This translates into CASSQSSGGAVDIQYF.

The chain carries TRBV21-1 and TRBJ2-7; TRBD1 is the table's D call, not checked against the DNA. TRBV21-1 is a listed pseudogene. The CDR3 runs to 13 residues. The CDR3 sequence: CARRGQIFTKQYF. CDR3 in DNA: TGTGCCAGAAGGGGACAGATATTTACGAAGCAGTACTTC.

The chain combines TRBV5-4 with TRBJ2-3; TRBD2 matches at 7 bases. Germline loops: CDR1 SGHNT, CDR2 YYREEE (reference sequence). With 4 bases clipped from V and 5 bases from J, the junction kept 4 bases outside the gene matches. The CDR3 runs 13 residues. The DNA for the CDR3 is TGTGCCAGCAGCCCTCGGGGGGAAGATACGCAGTATTTT. Amino acid sequence: CASSPRGEDTQYF.

The rearrangement links TRBV5-1 to TRBJ1-2; 8 nucleotides agree with TRBD1. V was clipped by 3 bases and J by 8 bases; unmatched bases: 6. The CDR3 is made up of 13 amino acids. The V gene's germline CDR1 is SGHRS and CDR2 YFSETQ. The CDR3, as DNA: TGCGCCAGCAGCTACGGGACAGGAGAGGGCTACACCTTC. Translating it yields CASSYGTGEGYTF. Together with reference TRBV5-1 and TRBJ1-2, the CDR3 gives the full variable domain: KAGVTQTPRYLIKTRGQQVTLSCSPISGHRSVSWYQQTPGQGLQFLFEYFSETQRNKGNFPGRFSGRQFSNSRSEMNVSTLELGDSALYLCASSYGTGEGYTFGSGTRLTVV.